Described below is a single TCR beta chain sequence and its context. Its antigen is not identified. The data derive from a study of cytomegalovirus exposure and HLA in healthy donors. The study's findings and limits: Relative to the approximately 700-donor mean, N-insertions were reportedly fewer in an Asian-associated ancestry cluster in a later analysis. As immune exposure information, only CMV serostatus was available. As was reported, the classifier diagnosed cytomegalovirus status with high specificity and sensitivity.

With 60 Vbeta and 13 Jbeta primers, the PCR was carried out. The data were produced by immunoSEQ multiplex PCR, yet TCRdb's version contains in-frame clones alone and is incomplete. The table has over 150,000 clones, about three quarters seen once. Germline loops: CDR1 MDHEN, CDR2 SYDVKM. Trimming left V 3 bases short and J 6 bases short, with 8 bases between. The CDR3 spans 12 residues. The source of this sequence is a woman aged 40 to 50 in good health and CMV-seropositive. This chain links TRBV28 with TRBJ2-5; unclear D gene. The material sequenced was PBMCs. CDR3 residues: CASSFSTKTQYF. The CDR3 coding sequence is TGTGCCAGCAGTTTTAGCACCAAGACCCAGTACTTC.